This T cell receptor beta chain was identified during a study of memory CD4+ T cells and cytomegalovirus serostatus. The sort gate was single viable CD3+CD4+CD8-CD45RO+ cells for memory CD4+ T cells. Trimming pared 8 bases from V and 4 bases from J, leaving 17 bases between. This CDR3 has 14 residues. The germline V gene encodes CDR1 MDHEN and CDR2 SYDVKM. This table comes from immunoSEQ multiplex PCR, and its TCRdb copy is limited to in-frame clones, with some not included. The table has over 35,000 clones, just under 80% seen once. Sequencing was carried out using memory CD4+ T cells from blood. The clonotype comes from an adult in good health and CMV-seronegative. V is TRBV28 and J is TRBJ1-1; tentative D call: TRBD1 (5 bases). The chain's CDR3 is CASRVTTGRTEAFF. The CDR3 coding sequence is TGTGCCAGCCGGGTCACTACGGGACGCACTGAAGCTTTCTTT.